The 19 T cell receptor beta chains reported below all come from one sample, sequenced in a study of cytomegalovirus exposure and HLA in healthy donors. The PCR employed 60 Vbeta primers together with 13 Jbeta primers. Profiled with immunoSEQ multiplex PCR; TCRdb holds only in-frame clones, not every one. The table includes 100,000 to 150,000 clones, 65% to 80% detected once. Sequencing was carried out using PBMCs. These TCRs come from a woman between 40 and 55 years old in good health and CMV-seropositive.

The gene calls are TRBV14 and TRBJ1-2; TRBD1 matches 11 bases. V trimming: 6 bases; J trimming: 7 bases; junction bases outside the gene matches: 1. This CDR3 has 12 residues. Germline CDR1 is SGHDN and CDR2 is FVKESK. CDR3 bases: TGTGCCAGCAGGGACAGGGGGCTTGGCTACACCTTC. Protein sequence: CASRDRGLGYTF.

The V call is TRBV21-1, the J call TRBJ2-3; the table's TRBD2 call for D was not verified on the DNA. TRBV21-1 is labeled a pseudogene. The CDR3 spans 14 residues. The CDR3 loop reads CASSKGEVGDTQYF. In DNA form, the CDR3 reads TGTGCCAGCAGCAAAGGTGAGGTCGGAGATACGCAGTATTTT.

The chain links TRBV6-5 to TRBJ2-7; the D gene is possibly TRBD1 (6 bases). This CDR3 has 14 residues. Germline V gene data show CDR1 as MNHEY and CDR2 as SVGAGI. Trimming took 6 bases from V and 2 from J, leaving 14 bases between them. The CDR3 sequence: CASREQGATYEQYF. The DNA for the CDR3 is TGTGCCAGCAGAGAACAGGGAGCCACCTACGAGCAGTACTTC.

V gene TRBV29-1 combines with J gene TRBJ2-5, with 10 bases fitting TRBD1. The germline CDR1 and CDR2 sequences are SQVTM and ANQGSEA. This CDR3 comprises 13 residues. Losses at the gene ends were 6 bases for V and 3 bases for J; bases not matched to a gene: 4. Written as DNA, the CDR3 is TGCAGCGTAGGACAGGGGGGGGAAGAGACCCAGTACTTC. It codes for CSVGQGGEETQYF.

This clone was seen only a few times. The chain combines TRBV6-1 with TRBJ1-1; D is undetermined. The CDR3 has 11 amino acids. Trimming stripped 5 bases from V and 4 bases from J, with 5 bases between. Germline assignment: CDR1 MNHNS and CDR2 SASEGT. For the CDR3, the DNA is TGTGCCAGCAGTTCCCGCACTGAAGCTTTCTTT. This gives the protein CASSSRTEAFF.

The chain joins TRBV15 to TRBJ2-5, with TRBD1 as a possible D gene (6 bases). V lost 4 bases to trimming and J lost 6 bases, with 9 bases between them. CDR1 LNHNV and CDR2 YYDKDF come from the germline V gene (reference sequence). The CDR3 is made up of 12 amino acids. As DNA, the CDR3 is TGTGCCACCAGCAACAGGGCACAGACCCAGTACTTC. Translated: CATSNRAQTQYF.

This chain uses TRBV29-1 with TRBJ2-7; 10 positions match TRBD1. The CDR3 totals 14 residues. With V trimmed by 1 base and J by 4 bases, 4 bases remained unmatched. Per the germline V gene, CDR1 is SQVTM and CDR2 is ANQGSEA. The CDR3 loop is CSVEARTGGYEQYF. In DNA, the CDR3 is TGCAGCGTTGAAGCTAGGACAGGGGGTTACGAGCAGTACTTC.

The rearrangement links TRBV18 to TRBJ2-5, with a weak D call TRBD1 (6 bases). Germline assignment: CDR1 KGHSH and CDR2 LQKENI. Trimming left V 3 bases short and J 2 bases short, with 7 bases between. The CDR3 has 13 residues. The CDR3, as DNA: TGTGCCAGCTCACCGGGACAACAAGAGACCCAGTACTTC. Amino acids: CASSPGQQETQYF. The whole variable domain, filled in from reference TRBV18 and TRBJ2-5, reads NAGVMQNPRHLVRRRGQEARLRCSPMKGHSHVYWYRQLPEEGLKFMVYLQKENIIDESGMPKERFSAEFPKEGPSILRIQQVVRGDSAAYFCASSPGQQETQYFGPGTRLLVL.

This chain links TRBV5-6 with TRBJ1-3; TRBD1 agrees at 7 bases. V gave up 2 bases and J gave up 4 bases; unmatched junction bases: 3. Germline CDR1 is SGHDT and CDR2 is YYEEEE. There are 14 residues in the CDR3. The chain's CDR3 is CASSLQGTGNTIYF. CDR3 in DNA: TGTGCCAGCAGCTTACAGGGGACAGGAAACACCATATATTTT.

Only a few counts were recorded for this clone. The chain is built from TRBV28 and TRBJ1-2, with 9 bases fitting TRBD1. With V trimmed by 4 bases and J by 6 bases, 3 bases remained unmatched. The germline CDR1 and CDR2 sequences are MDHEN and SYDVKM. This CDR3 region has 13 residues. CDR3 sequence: CASSYWTGDGYTF. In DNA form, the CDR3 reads TGTGCCAGCAGTTACTGGACAGGGGATGGCTACACCTTC.

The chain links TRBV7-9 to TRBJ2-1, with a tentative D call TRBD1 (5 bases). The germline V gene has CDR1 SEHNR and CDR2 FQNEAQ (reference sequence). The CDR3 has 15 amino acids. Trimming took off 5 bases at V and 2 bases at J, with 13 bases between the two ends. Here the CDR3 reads CASSLVPGTYNEQFF. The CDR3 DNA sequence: TGTGCCAGCAGCCTCGTCCCAGGGACCTACAATGAGCAGTTCTTC.

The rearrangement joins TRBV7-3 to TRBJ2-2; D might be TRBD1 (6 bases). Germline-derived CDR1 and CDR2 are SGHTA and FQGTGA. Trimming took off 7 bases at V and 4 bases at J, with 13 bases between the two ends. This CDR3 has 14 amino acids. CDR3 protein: CASTRGSGTGELFF. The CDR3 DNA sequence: TGTGCCAGCACTAGGGGGAGTGGCACCGGGGAGCTGTTTTTT.

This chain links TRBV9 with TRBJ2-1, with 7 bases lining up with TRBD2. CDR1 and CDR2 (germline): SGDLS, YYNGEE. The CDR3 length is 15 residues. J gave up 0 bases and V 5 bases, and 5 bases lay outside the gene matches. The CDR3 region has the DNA TGTGCCAGCAGTGAGCGGGGTACCTCCTACAATGAGCAGTTCTTC. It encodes CASSERGTSYNEQFF. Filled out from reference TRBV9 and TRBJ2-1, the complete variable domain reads DSGVTQTPKHLITATGQRVTLRCSPRSGDLSVYWYQQSLDQGLQFLIQYYNGEERAKGNILERFSAQQFPDLHSELNLSSLELGDSALYFCASSERGTSYNEQFFGPGTRLTVL.

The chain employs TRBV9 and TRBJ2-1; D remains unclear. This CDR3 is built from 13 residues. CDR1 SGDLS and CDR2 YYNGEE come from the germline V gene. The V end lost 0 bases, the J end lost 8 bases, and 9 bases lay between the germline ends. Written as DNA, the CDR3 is TGTGCCAGCAGCGTAGGGCCGAAAGATGAGCAGTTCTTC. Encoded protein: CASSVGPKDEQFF.

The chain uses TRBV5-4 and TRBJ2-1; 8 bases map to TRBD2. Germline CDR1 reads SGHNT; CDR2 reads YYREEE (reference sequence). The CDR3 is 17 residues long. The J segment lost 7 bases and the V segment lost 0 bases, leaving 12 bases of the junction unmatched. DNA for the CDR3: TGTGCCAGCAGCTTGGCGGTAGGGAGCGGGAGAGGGAATGAGCAGTTCTTC. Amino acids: CASSLAVGSGRGNEQFF.

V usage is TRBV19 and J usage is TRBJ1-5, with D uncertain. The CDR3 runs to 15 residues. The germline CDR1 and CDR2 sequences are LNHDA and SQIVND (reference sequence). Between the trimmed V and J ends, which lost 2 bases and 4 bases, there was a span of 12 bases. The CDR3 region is CASSIMGAMNQPQHF. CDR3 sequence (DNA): TGTGCCAGTAGTATAATGGGCGCCATGAATCAGCCCCAGCATTTT.

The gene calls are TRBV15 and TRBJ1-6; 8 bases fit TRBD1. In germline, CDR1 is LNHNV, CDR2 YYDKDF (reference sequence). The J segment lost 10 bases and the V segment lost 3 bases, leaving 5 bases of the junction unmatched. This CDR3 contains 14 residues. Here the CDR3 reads CATSRTGVGSPLHF. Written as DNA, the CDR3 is TGTGCCACCAGCAGGACAGGGGTTGGATCACCCCTCCACTTT.

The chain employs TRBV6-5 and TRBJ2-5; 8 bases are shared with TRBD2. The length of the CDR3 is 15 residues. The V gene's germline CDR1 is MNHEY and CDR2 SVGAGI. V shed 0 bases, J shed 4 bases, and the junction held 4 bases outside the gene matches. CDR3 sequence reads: CASSYSGGLGETQYF. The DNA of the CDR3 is TGTGCCAGCAGTTACTCGGGGGGACTAGGAGAGACCCAGTACTTC.

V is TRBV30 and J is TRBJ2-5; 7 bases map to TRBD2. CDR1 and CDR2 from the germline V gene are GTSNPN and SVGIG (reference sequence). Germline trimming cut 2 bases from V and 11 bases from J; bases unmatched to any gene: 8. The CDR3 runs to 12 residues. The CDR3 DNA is TGTGCCTGGAGTCCTAGCGGATATTCTCAGTACTTC. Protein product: CAWSPSGYSQYF.